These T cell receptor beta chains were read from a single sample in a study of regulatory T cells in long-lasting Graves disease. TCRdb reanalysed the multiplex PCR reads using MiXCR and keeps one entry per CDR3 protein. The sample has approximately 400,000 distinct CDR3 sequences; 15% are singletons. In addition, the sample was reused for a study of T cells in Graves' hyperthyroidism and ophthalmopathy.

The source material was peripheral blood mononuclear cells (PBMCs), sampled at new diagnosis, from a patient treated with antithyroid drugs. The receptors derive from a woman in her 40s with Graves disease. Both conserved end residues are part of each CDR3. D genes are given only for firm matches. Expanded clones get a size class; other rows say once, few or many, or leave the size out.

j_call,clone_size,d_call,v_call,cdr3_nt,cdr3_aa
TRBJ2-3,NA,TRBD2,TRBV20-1,TGCAGTGCTAGCGATCCCCTGGAAGCGGGGGGTGGCACAGATACGCAGTATTTT,CSASDPLEAGGGTDTQYF
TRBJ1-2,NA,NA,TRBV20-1,TGCAGTGCTAGAGCCGAGGGGCCGTGGAGCTATGGCTACACCTTC,CSARAEGPWSYGYTF
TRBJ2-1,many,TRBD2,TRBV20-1,TGCAGTGCTAGACCTAGACTAGCGGGAGTTCCCAATGAGCAGTTCTTC,CSARPRLAGVPNEQFF
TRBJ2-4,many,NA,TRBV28,TGTGCCAGCAGTTTAAGTAGCGGTTCCCCCGGGGTCCCCACGGAAATAGCCAAAAACATTCAGTACTTC,CASSLSSGSPGVPTEIAKNIQYF
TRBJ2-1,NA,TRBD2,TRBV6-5,TGTGCCAGCAGTTACCCCCACGGGGGGGCCTTCTACAATGAGCAGTTCTTC,CASSYPHGGAFYNEQFF
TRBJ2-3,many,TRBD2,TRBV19,TGTGCCAGTACCAGATCCCCTAGCGGGAGTGGGGATACGCAGTATTTT,CASTRSPSGSGDTQYF
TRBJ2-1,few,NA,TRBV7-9,TGTGCCAGCAGCCACGGGACTCGGGATGAGCAGTTCTTC,CASSHGTRDEQFF
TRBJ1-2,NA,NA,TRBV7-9,TGTGCCAGCAGCTTAGCGCCCCCGGACCTAAGCTATGGCTACACCTTC,CASSLAPPDLSYGYTF
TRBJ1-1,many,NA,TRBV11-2,TGTGCCAGCAGCCCGGACCCTGGGAGCACCACTGAAGCTTTCTTT,CASSPDPGSTTEAFF
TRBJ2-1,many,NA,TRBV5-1,TGCGCCAGCAGCTTTTTGGACAATGAGCAGTTCTTC,CASSFLDNEQFF
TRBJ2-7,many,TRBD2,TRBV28,TGTGCCAGCAGTCCCAGGACTAGCGGCTACGAGCAGTACTTC,CASSPRTSGYEQYF
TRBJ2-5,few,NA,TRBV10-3,TGTGCCATCAGGAACCAAGAGACCCAGTACTTC,CAIRNQETQYF
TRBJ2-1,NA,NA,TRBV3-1,TGTGCCAGCAGCCAAGAAGGAGTTGGGCAGTTCTTC,CASSQEGVGQFF
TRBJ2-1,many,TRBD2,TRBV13,TGTGCCAGCAGCCCTTGGGGAGCGGGGGCTTACAATGAGCAGTTCTTC,CASSPWGAGAYNEQFF
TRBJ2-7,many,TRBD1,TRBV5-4,TGTGCCAGCACCGCGGACAGGGGCGACGAGCAGTACTTC,CASTADRGDEQYF
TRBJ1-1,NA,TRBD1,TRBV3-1,TGTGCCGCCACCGGGACAGATCACACTGAAGCTTTCTTT,CAATGTDHTEAFF
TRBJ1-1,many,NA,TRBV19,TGTGCCAGTAGTATTACAGGAGGGAACACTGAAGCTTTCTTT,CASSITGGNTEAFF
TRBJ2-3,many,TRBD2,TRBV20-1,TGCAGTGCTACCGCGGGAGTAGAGAGCACAGATACGCAGTATTTT,CSATAGVESTDTQYF
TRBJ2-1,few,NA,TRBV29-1,TGCAGCGGGGGGTCGACAGAGTCCTACAATGAGCAGTTCTTC,CSGGSTESYNEQFF
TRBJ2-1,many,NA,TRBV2,TGTGCCAGCGGGGCAGGGCATCAGGGGGAGCAGTTCTTC,CASGAGHQGEQFF
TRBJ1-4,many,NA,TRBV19,TGTGCCAGTAGTATAAAAGATTTGAGGGGACTCGCCCCGACTAATGAAAAACTGTTTTTT,CASSIKDLRGLAPTNEKLFF
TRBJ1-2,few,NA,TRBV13,TGTGCCAGCAGCGCGGGACCGTCCTATGGCTACACCTTC,CASSAGPSYGYTF
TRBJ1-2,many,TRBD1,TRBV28,TGTGCCAGCAGTTTAGGGGGACAGGGGGTCTATGGCTACACCTTC,CASSLGGQGVYGYTF
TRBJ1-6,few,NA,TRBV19,TGTGCCAGTAGTATACGGCGGGATTTGATTTCACCCCTCCACTTT,CASSIRRDLISPLHF
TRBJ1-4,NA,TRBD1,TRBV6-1,TGTGCCAGCAGGGCCGGGACAGGGGGCGCAGCTAATGAAAAACTGTTTTTT,CASRAGTGGAANEKLFF
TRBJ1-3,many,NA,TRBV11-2,TGTGCCAGCAGCTTAGCGGCAGTCGGAAACACCATATATTTT,CASSLAAVGNTIYF
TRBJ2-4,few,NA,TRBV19,TGTGCCAGTAGTCACTACCCGACAGATGTCGGCAAAAACATTCAGTACTTC,CASSHYPTDVGKNIQYF
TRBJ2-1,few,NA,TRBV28,TGTGCCAGCAGTACGGCTCGGGCGAAGGGAAGCTCCTACAATGAGCAGTTCTTC,CASSTARAKGSSYNEQFF
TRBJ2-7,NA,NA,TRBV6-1,TGTGCCAGCAGCAGAGCCTACGGCTCCACCTACGAGCAGTACTTC,CASSRAYGSTYEQYF
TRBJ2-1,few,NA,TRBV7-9,TGTGCCAGCAGCTTAAGGCGGGCGGGACGGGCTAACAATGAGCAGTTCTTC,CASSLRRAGRANNEQFF
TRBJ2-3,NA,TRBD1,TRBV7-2,TGTGCCAGCAGCTTTCCGGGACAGACAGATACGCAGTATTTT,CASSFPGQTDTQYF
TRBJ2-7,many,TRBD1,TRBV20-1,TGCAGTGCTAGAGAACCAACCGGGACAGGGGGCGAGCAGTACTTC,CSAREPTGTGGEQYF
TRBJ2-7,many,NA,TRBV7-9,TGTGCCAGCAGCTTAGTGGCCTTGGACAACGAGCAGTACTTC,CASSLVALDNEQYF
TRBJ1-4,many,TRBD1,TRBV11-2,TGTGCCAGCAGCTCCCGACAGGGACGAAACTCCCCTGATAGAGGAAAACTGTTTTTT,CASSSRQGRNSPDRGKLFF
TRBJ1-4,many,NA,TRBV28,TGTGCCAGCTTTACGCAGGGGCGAGTGGATGAAAAACTGTTTTTT,CASFTQGRVDEKLFF